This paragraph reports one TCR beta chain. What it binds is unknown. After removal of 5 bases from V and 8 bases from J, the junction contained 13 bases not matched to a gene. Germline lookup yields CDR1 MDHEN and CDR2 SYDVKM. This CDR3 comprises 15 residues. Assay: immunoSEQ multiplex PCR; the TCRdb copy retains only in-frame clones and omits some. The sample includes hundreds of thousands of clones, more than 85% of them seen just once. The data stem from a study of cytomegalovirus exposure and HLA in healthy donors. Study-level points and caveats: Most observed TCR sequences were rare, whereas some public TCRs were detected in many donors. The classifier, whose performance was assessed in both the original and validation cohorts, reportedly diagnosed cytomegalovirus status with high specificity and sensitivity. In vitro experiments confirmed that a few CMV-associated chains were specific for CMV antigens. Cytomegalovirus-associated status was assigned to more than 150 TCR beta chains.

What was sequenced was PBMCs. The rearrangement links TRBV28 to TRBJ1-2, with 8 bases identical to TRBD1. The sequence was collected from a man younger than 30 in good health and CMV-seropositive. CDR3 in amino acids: CASSTGGNARDGYTF. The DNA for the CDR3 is TGTGCCAGCAGTACAGGGGGGAACGCGCGTGACGGCTACACCTTC.